This entry is about one T cell receptor beta chain. The target antigen is unknown. Together with a sample-barcoded 5' primer, a J-beta primer mix was included in a second PCR lasting about 7 to 11 cycles. TCRdb reprocessed the 5' RACE reads via MiXCR and lists one record per CDR3 protein. The sample shows about 830,000 distinct CDR3 sequences, about 62% of them seen only once. The data originate from a study of blood T cells in healthy people across ages. General study findings and limits: More naive CD4+ cells and higher diversity marked long-lived donors relative to aged donors. Naive T cell percentage showed a strong correlation with TCR beta diversity.

This CDR3 is 16 amino acids long. V lost 6 bases, J lost 6 bases, and 8 bases stayed unmatched. J is TRBJ2-2 and V is TRBV12-3 or TRBV12-4, with TRBD2 matching 12 bases. The source of this sequence is a man aged 30 to 45 in good health. Sequencing was carried out using blood. CDR3: CASSYGLAGPSGELFF. DNA of the CDR3: TGTGCCAGCAGCTACGGACTAGCGGGGCCTTCCGGGGAGCTGTTTTTT.